These 14 T cell receptor beta chains were all obtained from the same sample, sequenced in a study of shared clonotypes between healthy human individuals. Sequencing used immunoSEQ multiplex PCR; TCRdb keeps in-frame clones, though not all of them. The table shows around 1 million clones, with about 80% occurring only once. Source material: memory CD4+ T cells sorted from blood. Subset described: CD45RA-negative fraction. All receptors derive from a man aged 18 to 30 in good health.

The rearrangement joins TRBV4-1 to TRBJ2-7; TRBD1 agrees at 7 bases. Germline values: CDR1 MGHRA, CDR2 YSYEKL. With V trimmed by 6 bases and J by 0 bases, 11 bases remained unmatched. This CDR3 comprises 16 residues. The chain's CDR3 is CASSIRGDSFSYEQYF. The CDR3 DNA is TGCGCCAGCAGTATCCGTGGGGACAGCTTCTCCTACGAGCAGTACTTC.

This rearrangement joins TRBV29-1 to TRBJ2-3; tentatively, D is TRBD2 (6 bases). Trimming shortened V by 7 bases and J by 0 bases, and 14 bases separated the two germline ends. Looked up from germline, CDR1 is SQVTM and CDR2 is ANQGSEA. CDR3 size: 14 residues. CDR3 region: CSAHRELSTDTQYF. CDR3 coding DNA: TGCAGCGCCCACCGGGAGCTTAGCACAGATACGCAGTATTTT.

V gene TRBV29-1 combines with J gene TRBJ1-2; possibly TRBD1 for D (6 bases). The ends were cut back, 0 bases at V and 3 bases at J, with 11 bases in the middle. CDR3 length equals 14 residues. Germline lookup yields CDR1 SQVTM and CDR2 ANQGSEA. The CDR3 region has the DNA TGCAGCGTTGAAGACGGACAGACCTACTATGGCTACACCTTC. Its translation is CSVEDGQTYYGYTF.

The chain recombines TRBV4-1 with TRBJ1-4; 8 positions match TRBD1. The CDR3 runs 17 residues. Germline V lookup: CDR1 MGHRA, CDR2 YSYEKL. With V trimmed by 2 bases and J by 5 bases, 10 bases remained unmatched. Written as DNA, the CDR3 is TGCGCCAGCAGCCAACAGGGACAGGTGTCTCGGAATGAAAAACTGTTTTTT. Encoded protein: CASSQQGQVSRNEKLFF.

About this clone itself: A much larger clonotype is one base distant, so this may be a read error. V and J are TRBV6-5 and TRBJ1-3; D ambiguous. CDR1 is MNHEY, CDR2 SVGAGI, per germline. The CDR3 is made up of 11 amino acids. Trimming cost V 6 bases and J 4 bases, with 4 bases left between them. The CDR3 DNA sequence: TGTGCCAGCAGCCAGGGAAACACCATATATTTT. It codes for CASSQGNTIYF.

J is TRBJ1-4 and V is TRBV11-2; 7 nucleotides align to TRBD1. V lost 5 bases to trimming and J lost 4 bases; unmatched junction nucleotides: 10. Germline-derived CDR1 and CDR2 are SGHAT and FQNNGV. This CDR3 has 16 amino acids. The CDR3 bases are TGTGCCAGCAGCCGAGCCGACAGGGCCCATAATGAAAAACTGTTTTTT. Protein sequence: CASSRADRAHNEKLFF.

The chain is built from TRBV18 and TRBJ2-5; possible D gene TRBD1, 5 bases. The germline CDR1 and CDR2 sequences are KGHSH and LQKENI. The CDR3 length is 16 residues. The V and J ends lost 3 bases and 2 bases respectively, with 16 bases between them. The CDR3 is CASSPAAGPVQETQYF. CDR3 DNA sequence: TGTGCCAGCTCACCGGCGGCAGGGCCAGTTCAAGAGACCCAGTACTTC.

This sequence joins TRBV28 and TRBJ1-4; D is perhaps TRBD1 (6 bases). The length of the CDR3 is 15 residues. Germline V gene data show CDR1 as MDHEN and CDR2 as SYDVKM. The germline V and J ends were trimmed by 5 bases and 2 bases, with 12 bases remaining between them. CDR3 DNA sequence: TGTGCCAGCAGTAGTACAGGGCGCACTAATGAAAAACTGTTTTTT. Encoded protein: CASSSTGRTNEKLFF.

Worth noting for this clone: Within the sample, other DNA sequences also encode this same CDR3. V usage is TRBV7-9 and J usage is TRBJ1-1, with 7 bases lining up with TRBD1. CDR1 is SEHNR, CDR2 FQNEAQ, per germline (reference sequence). J gave up 5 bases and V 4 bases, and 4 bases lay outside the gene matches. This CDR3 has 13 amino acids. The CDR3 protein is CASSYLTGTEAFF. CDR3 DNA sequence: TGTGCCAGCAGCTATTTGACAGGGACTGAAGCTTTCTTT.

This sequence joins TRBV6-5 and TRBJ1-2, with D perhaps TRBD1 (5 bases). From germline, CDR1 is MNHEY and CDR2 SVGAGI. The CDR3 consists of 14 residues. V was pared by 5 bases and J by 5 bases, with 15 bases between. In DNA form, the CDR3 reads TGTGCCAGCAGTGAAGACAGTTCTTGGTATGGCTACACCTTC. This encodes CASSEDSSWYGYTF.

The chain couples TRBV6-1 to TRBJ1-1, with D maybe TRBD1 (6 bases). The CDR3 runs 14 residues. V shed 0 bases and J shed 7 bases, with 12 bases lying between them. Germline V gives CDR1 MNHNS, CDR2 SASEGT. In DNA, the CDR3 is TGTGCCAGCAGTGAAGCGTATGGAGGGGGTGAAGCTTTCTTT. Translation gives CASSEAYGGGEAFF.

This clone is a singleton in its sample. The chain recombines TRBV30 with TRBJ1-6, with TRBD1 as a possible D gene (5 bases). CDR1 and CDR2 from the germline V gene are GTSNPN and SVGIG (reference sequence). V shed 1 base and J shed 0 bases, with 10 bases lying between them. This CDR3 spans 16 amino acids. The CDR3 nucleotides read TGTGCCTGGAGTGGAGTGGGGGGCTCCTATAATTCACCCCTCCACTTT. Protein sequence: CAWSGVGGSYNSPLHF.

The V gene is TRBV27, the J gene TRBJ2-1; 7 nucleotides align to TRBD2. Germline CDR1 MNHEY, CDR2 SMNVEV (reference sequence). With 3 bases clipped from V and 9 bases from J, the junction kept 8 bases outside the gene matches. The CDR3 is made up of 14 amino acids. The CDR3 loop reads CASSLASGVAEQFF. Written as DNA, the CDR3 is TGTGCCAGCAGTTTGGCCAGCGGGGTAGCTGAGCAGTTCTTC.

This clone has ten or more counts. The V gene is TRBV7-2, the J gene TRBJ2-2; possibly TRBD2 for D (6 bases). The CDR3 is 15 amino acids. Germline V CDR1 and CDR2: SGHTA, FQGNSA. V was trimmed by 3 bases and J by 4 bases, leaving 12 bases between them. This CDR3 is CASSFSQGGTGELFF. The CDR3 bases are TGTGCCAGCAGCTTCTCCCAGGGAGGCACCGGGGAGCTGTTTTTT.